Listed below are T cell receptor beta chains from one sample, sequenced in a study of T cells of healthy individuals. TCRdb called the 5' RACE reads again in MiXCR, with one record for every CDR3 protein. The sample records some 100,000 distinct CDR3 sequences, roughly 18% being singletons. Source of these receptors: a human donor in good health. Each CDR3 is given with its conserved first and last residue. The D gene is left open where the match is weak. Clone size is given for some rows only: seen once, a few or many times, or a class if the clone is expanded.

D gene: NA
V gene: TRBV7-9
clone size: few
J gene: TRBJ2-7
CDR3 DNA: TGTGCCAGCAGCTCCGTAAGAGGTCCTAGGGGCGAGCAGTACTTC
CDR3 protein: CASSSVRGPRGEQYF

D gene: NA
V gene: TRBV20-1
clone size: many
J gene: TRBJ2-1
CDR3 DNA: TGCAGTGCTAGGAAAACAGGAGGGGGGGTTCGGGAGCAGTTCTTC
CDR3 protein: CSARKTGGGVREQFF

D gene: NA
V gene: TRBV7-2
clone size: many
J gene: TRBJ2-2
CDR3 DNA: TGTGCCAGCAGCCGGGGCGCAGTGGACGGGGAGCTGTTTTTT
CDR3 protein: CASSRGAVDGELFF

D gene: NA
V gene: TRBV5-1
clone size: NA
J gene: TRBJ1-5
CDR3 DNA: TGCGCCAGCAGCTTGGGGCAGGGGCATCAGCCCCAGCATTTT
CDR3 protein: CASSLGQGHQPQHF

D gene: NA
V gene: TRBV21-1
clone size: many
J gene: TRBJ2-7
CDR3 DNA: TGTGCCAGCAGCAAAGCGCGACTAGCGGGAGGTGACGAGCAGTACTTC
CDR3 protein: CASSKARLAGGDEQYF

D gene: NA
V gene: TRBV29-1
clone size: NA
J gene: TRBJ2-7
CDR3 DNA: TGCAGCGTGGGCAAAACAGTCTACGAGCAGTACTTC
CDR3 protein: CSVGKTVYEQYF

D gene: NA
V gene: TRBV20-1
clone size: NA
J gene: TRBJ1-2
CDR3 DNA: TGCAGTGCCCCGACAGGAGGCTATGGCTACACCTTC
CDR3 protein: CSAPTGGYGYTF

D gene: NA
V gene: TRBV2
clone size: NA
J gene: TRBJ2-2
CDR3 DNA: TGTGCCAGGAAAGGGACCGGGGAGCTGTTTTTT
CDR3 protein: CARKGTGELFF

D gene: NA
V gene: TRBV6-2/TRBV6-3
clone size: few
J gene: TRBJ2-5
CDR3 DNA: TGTGCCACCGAAATTGCACGGACCCAGTACTTC
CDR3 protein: CATEIARTQYF

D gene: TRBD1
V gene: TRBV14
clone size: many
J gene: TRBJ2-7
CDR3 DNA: TGTGCCAGCAGCCAAGCGTACGGGACAGCCCACGAGCAGTACTTC
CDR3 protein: CASSQAYGTAHEQYF

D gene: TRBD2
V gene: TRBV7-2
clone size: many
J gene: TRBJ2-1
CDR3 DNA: TGTGCCAGCAGCTTAGCATCAGGCGGGAGGTTCAATGAGCAGTTCTTC
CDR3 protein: CASSLASGGRFNEQFF

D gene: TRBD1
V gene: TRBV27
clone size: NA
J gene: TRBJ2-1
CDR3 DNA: TGTGCCAGCAGATTCGACAGGGCCTCCTACAATGAGCAGTTCTTC
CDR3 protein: CASRFDRASYNEQFF

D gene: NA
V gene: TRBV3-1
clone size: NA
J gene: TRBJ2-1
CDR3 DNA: TGTGCCAGCAGCCAAGATTTTTCGGGGGTGGTTTCCTACAATGAGCAGTTCTTC
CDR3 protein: CASSQDFSGVVSYNEQFF

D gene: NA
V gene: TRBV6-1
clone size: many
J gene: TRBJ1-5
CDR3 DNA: TGTGCCAGCAGCCTCCGAGGGGCGGATAGCAATCAGCCCCAGCATTTT
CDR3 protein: CASSLRGADSNQPQHF

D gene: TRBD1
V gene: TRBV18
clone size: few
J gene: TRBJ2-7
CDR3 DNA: TGTGCCAGCTCACCACCACCGGACAGGGTAAACGAGCAGTACTTC
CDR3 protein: CASSPPPDRVNEQYF

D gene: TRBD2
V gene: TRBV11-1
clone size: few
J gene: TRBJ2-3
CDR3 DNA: TGTGCCAGCAGCTTATTGCCTAGCGGGAGCACAGATACGCAGTATTTT
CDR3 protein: CASSLLPSGSTDTQYF

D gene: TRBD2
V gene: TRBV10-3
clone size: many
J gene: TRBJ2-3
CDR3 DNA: TGTGCCATCAGTGGCTCACTAGCGGGAGCCGATACGCAGTATTTT
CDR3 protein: CAISGSLAGADTQYF

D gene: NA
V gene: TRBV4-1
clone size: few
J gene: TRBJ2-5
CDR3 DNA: TGCGCCAGCAGCCTACCAACGGAGGAGACCCAGTACTTC
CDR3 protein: CASSLPTEETQYF

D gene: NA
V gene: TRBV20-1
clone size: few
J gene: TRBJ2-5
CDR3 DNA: TGCAGTGCTAGAGAGGGCGAAAGGGAGACCCAGTACTTC
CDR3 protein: CSAREGERETQYF

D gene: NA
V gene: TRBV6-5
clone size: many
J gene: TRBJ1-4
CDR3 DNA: TGTGCCAGCAGTTACTCCTCCGGAGGTAAACTGTTTTTT
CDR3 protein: CASSYSSGGKLFF

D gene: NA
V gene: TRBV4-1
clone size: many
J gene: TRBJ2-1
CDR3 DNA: TGCGCCAGCAGCCCGACGTACAATGAGCAGTTCTTC
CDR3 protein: CASSPTYNEQFF

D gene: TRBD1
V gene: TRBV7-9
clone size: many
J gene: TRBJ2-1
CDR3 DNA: TGTGCCAGCAGCCTCCCAGGGGGCGCCCACAATGAGCAGTTCTTC
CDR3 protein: CASSLPGGAHNEQFF

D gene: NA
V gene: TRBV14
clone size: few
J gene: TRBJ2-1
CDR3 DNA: TGTGCCAGCAGCTCCTATAGACAGTACAATGAGCAGTTCTTC
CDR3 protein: CASSSYRQYNEQFF

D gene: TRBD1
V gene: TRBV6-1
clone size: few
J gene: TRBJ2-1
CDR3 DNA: TGTGCCAGCAGTGAGGGGACGGGACAGGTCAACAATGAGCAGTTCTTC
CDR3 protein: CASSEGTGQVNNEQFF

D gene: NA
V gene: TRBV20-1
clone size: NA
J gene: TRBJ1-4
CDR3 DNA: TGCAGTGCTTGGGACGGCCACCAATTTAATGAAAAACTGTTTTTT
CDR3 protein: CSAWDGHQFNEKLFF

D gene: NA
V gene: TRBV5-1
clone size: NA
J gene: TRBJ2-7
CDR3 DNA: TGCGCCAGCAAGCAGGGCATCCCTTTCTACGAGCAGTACTTC
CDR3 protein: CASKQGIPFYEQYF

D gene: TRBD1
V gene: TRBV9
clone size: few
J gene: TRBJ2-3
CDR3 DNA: TGTGCCAGCAGGACAGGGGATACGCAGTATTTT
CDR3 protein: CASRTGDTQYF

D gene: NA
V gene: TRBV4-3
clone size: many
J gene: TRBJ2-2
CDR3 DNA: TGCGCCAGCAGCCTCAGGGGAACTAGCGATAACACCGGGGAGCTGTTTTTT
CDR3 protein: CASSLRGTSDNTGELFF

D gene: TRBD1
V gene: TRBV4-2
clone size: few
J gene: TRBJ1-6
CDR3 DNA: TGTGCCAGCAGCCAAGGGACAGGGGTTTCACCCCTCCACTTT
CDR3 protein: CASSQGTGVSPLHF

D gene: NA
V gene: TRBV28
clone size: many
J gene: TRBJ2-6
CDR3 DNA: TGTGCCAGCAAGGCCGGGGCCAACGTCCTGACTTTC
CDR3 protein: CASKAGANVLTF

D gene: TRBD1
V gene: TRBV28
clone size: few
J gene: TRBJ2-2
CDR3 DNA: TGTGCCAGCAGGGGACCGGGACAGGGGATAATAACCGGGGAGCTGTTTTTT
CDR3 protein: CASRGPGQGIITGELFF

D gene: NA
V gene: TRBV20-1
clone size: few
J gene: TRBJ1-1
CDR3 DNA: TGCAGTGCTAGCTGGGGGGGGACTGAAGCTTTCTTT
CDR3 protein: CSASWGGTEAFF

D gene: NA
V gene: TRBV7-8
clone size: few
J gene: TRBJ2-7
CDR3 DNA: TGTGCCAGCACCCAACGAACAGTAGCCTACGAGCAGTACTTC
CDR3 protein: CASTQRTVAYEQYF

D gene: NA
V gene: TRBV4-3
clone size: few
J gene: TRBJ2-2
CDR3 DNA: TGCGCCAGCAGCCAAGGGACCGGGACATTGACCGGGGAGCTGTTTTTT
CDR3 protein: CASSQGTGTLTGELFF

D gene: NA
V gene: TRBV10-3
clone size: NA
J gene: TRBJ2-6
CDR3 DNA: TGTGCCATCAGTGAGGGACAGCTTAGCCAGGCCAACGTCCTGACTTTC
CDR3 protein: CAISEGQLSQANVLTF

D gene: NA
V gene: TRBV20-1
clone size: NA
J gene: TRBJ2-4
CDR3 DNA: TGCAGTGCTAGAGGCGGACAGCCCAAAAACATTCAGTACTTC
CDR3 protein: CSARGGQPKNIQYF

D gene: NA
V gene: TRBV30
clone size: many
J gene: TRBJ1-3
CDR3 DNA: TGTGCCTGGAGTGTACGGCCGAACACCATATATTTT
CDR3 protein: CAWSVRPNTIYF

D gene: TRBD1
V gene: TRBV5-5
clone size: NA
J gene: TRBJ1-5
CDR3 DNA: TGTGCCAGCAGCTGGGACAGGGCTAGTCAGCCCCAGCATTTT
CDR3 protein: CASSWDRASQPQHF

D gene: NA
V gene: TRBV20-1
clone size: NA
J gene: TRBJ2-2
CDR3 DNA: TGCAGTGCTCCTCACCGGGACAAGAACACCGGGGAGCTGTTTTTT
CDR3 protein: CSAPHRDKNTGELFF

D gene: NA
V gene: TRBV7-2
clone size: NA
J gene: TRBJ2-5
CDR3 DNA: TGTGCCAGCAGCCCTCCCTCTCAAAAAGAGACCCAGTACTTC
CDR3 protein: CASSPPSQKETQYF

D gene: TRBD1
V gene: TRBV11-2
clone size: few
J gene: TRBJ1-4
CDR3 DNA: TGTGCCAGCAGCTCCAACCCCGGGACAGGGGGGCAAAAACTGTTTTTT
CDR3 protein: CASSSNPGTGGQKLFF

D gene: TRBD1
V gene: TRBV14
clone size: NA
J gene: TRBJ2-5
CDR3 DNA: TGTGCCAGCAGCACGACTTGGGGACAGGGAAAATACTTC
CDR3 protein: CASSTTWGQGKYF

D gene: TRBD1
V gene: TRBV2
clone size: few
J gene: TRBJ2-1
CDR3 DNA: TGTGCCAGCAGTGCGGGACAGGGACTAAAGGAGCAGTTCTTC
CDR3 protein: CASSAGQGLKEQFF

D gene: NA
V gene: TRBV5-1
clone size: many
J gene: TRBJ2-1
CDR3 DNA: TGCGCCAGCAGCCGGACAGACAATGAGCAGTTCTTC
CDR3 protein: CASSRTDNEQFF

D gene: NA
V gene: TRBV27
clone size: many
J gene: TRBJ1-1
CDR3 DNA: TGTGCCAGCAGCGGGGGACTCATGAACACTGAAGCTTTCTTT
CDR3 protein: CASSGGLMNTEAFF

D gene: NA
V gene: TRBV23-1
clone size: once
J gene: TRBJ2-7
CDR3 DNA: TGCGCCAGCAGTCGCACTCGACAGGACTTCTCCTACGAGCAGTACTTC
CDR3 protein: CASSRTRQDFSYEQYF

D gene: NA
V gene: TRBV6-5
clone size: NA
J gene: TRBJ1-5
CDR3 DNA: TGTGCCAGCGGGGAGGGGGGACGGCAGCCCCAGCATTTT
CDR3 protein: CASGEGGRQPQHF

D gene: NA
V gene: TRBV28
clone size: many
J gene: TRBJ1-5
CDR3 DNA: TGTGCCAGCAGTTTTGGCGCAGGGCTCTATCAGCCCCAGCATTTT
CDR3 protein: CASSFGAGLYQPQHF

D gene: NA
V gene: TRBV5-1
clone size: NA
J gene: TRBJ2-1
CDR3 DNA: TGCGCCAGCAGTGCCGGGGACTACAATGAGCAGTTCTTC
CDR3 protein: CASSAGDYNEQFF

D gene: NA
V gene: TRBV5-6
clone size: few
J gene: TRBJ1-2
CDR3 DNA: TGTGCCAGCAGCCGTGGCGCAGGGAACACCTTC
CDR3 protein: CASSRGAGNTF

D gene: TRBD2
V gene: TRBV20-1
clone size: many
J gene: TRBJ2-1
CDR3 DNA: TGCAGTGCTAGGGGACTAGCGGGAGGGCAGTTCTTC
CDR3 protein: CSARGLAGGQFF

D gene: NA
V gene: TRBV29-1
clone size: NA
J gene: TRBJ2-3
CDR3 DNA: TGCAGCGTCCAGACAGCTAGCACAGATACGCAGTATTTT
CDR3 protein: CSVQTASTDTQYF

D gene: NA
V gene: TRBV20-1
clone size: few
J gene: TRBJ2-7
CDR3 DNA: TGCAGTGCTACCCCAGTGAGGGGGTCCTACGAGCAGTACTTC
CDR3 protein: CSATPVRGSYEQYF

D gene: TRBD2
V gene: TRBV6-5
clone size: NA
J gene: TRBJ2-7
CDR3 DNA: TGTGCCAGCAGTTACTCGGGACTAGCCTTCGAGCAGTACTTC
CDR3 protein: CASSYSGLAFEQYF